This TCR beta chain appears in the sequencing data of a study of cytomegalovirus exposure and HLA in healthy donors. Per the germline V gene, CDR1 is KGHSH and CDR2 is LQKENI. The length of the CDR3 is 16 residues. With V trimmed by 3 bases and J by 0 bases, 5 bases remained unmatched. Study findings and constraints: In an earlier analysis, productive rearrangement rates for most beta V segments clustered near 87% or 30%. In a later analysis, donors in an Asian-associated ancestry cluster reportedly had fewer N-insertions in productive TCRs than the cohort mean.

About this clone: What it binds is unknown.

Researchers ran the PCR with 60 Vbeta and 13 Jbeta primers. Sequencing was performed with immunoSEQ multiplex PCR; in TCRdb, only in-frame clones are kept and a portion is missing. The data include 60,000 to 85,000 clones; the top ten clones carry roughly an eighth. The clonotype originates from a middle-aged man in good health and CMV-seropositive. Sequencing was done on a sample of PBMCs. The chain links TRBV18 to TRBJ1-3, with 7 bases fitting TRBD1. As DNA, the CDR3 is TGTGCCAGCTCACCTACAGGGGACAACTCTGGAAACACCATATATTTT. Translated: CASSPTGDNSGNTIYF.